This note documents a single TCR beta chain sequence. Its target is unknown. HIV-positive participants were all treated in the United States. Every specimen provided roughly 0.85-11 million cryopreserved PBMC before DNA extraction took place. Researchers ran immunoSEQ v3.0 at survey level. Clones were sequenced by immunoSEQ multiplex PCR, and TCRdb holds only the in-frame ones, with some missing. The sample gives tens of thousands of clones, about 97% of which show up once; less than 3.5% is in the top ten. The sample originates from a study of long-term antiretroviral therapy in people with HIV. Whole-study findings and limits: The ART regimens used between 2004 and 2017 may be less effective than current ones. Across all time points, the repertoire was dominated by clones that expanded before ART.

CDR3 length: 11 residues. Trimming cost V 8 bases and J 7 bases, with 12 bases left between them. Germline V gene data show CDR1 as MNHNS and CDR2 as SASEGT. The source is a man aged 25 to 45 with HIV. The specimen was unsorted PBMCs, collected 6.9 years after starting antiretroviral therapy. The genes are TRBV6-1 and TRBJ2-7; no clear D. CDR3 protein: CASLGLGEQYF. The CDR3, as DNA: TGTGCCAGCCTCGGTCTGGGAGAGCAGTACTTC.